This T cell receptor beta chain was captured in a study of blood T cell repertoires in COVID-19. Study as a whole: From T cells, B-cell-depleted T cells, or PBMCs came the material, which was cDNA or gDNA.

J was trimmed by 1 base and V by 5 bases; bases with no gene match: 5. CDR1 is LNHDA and CDR2 is SQIVND in the germline V gene (reference sequence). CDR3 length equals 15 residues. In the original workflow: Amplified reference gene primers provided the basis for estimating nucleated cell counts. Repertoires were generated with immunoSEQ multiplex PCR, while TCRdb's copy carries only in-frame clones and drops some. V and J calls plus clone size are reproduced from that table; the DNA served to infer D and trimming. The sample records under 200,000 clones, approximately 87% being singletons. J is TRBJ1-1 and V is TRBV19; the match to TRBD1 covers 9 bases. Sequenced material: peripheral blood. The sequence was collected from a man aged 18 to 29 with active or convalescent COVID-19. The CDR3 sequence is CASSQGQGGNTEAFF. The DNA of the CDR3 is TGTGCCAGTAGTCAGGGACAGGGCGGGAACACTGAAGCTTTCTTT.